The 4 T cell receptor beta chains reported below all come from one sample, sequenced in a study of T cells in Graves' hyperthyroidism and ophthalmopathy. The TCR beta CDR3 regions underwent amplification using RNA transcripts as the source. The HTBI primer set drove a first-round RT-PCR of the TCR CDR3. TCRdb redid the calling of the multiplex PCR reads with MiXCR, one entry per CDR3 protein. The profile shows about 520,000 distinct CDR3 sequences, around 22% of them singletons. Sequencing was done on a sample of blood. All receptors derive from a woman in her 30s with Graves' ophthalmopathy.

This clonotype was counted between two and nine times. This chain links TRBV6-2 or TRBV6-3 with TRBJ1-2; D unclear. CDR1 is MNHEY and CDR2 is SVGEGT in the germline V gene. The CDR3 has 10 residues. Between the trimmed V and J ends, which lost 6 bases and 8 bases, there was a span of 7 bases. The CDR3 loop is CASRDIGYTF. The CDR3 nucleotides are TGTGCCAGCAGAGACATAGGCTACACCTTC.

Regarding this clonotype: This may stem from a read error, because a much larger clone lies one nucleotide away. The CDR3 loop reads CASSTFRGRNTEALF. Here the CDR3 DNA reads TGTGCCAGCAGTACCTTCAGGGGGAGGAACACTGAAGCTCTCTTT. The chain has TRBV28 and TRBJ1-1; 7 bases are shared with TRBD1. Looked up from germline, CDR1 is MDHEN and CDR2 is SYDVKM. CDR3 length: 15 amino acids.

Many counts were recorded for this clonotype. The chain couples TRBV12-5 to TRBJ1-1, with a tentative D call TRBD1 (5 bases). V was cut by 3 bases and J by 5 bases, with 10 bases left in between. Germline-derived CDR1 and CDR2 are LGHNT and FRNRAP. The CDR3 runs to 13 residues. The CDR3 sequence: CASGFLSGTEAFF. The CDR3 DNA reads TGTGCTAGTGGTTTTCTCTCAGGGACTGAAGCTTTCTTT.

The chain has TRBV6-2 or TRBV6-3 and TRBJ2-5; 14 nucleotides agree with TRBD2. This CDR3 comprises 18 residues. Unmatched junction bases numbered 8, after V lost 5 bases and J lost 0 bases. CDR1 and CDR2 (germline): MNHEY, SVGEGT. The CDR3 nucleotides are TGTGCCAGCAGTACAGGACTAGCGGGGGGTCCTTACCAAGAGACCCAGTACTTC. It yields the protein CASSTGLAGGPYQETQYF.